A single sample is the source of the 20 T cell receptor beta chains below, sequenced in a study of T cell responses to AZD1222 COVID-19 vaccine. Here immunoSEQ multiplex PCR was the method, and the copy in TCRdb shows in-frame clones only, minus some. The data contain 150,000 to 200,000 clones, roughly 87% of them singletons. The source material was peripheral blood, sampled on day 0 of AZD1222 vaccination. The receptors were sampled from an adult in good health.

The chain is built from TRBV5-5 and TRBJ2-7; 10 bases are a match to TRBD2. The germline V gene encodes CDR1 SGHKS and CDR2 YYEKEE (reference sequence). Trimming at V came to 1 base and at J to 3 bases, leaving 10 bases not matched to a gene. The length of the CDR3 is 17 residues. CDR3 nucleotides: TGTGCCAGCAGCTTGTGGGCTAGCGGGAGAGGCGGCTACGAGCAGTACTTC. Its protein product is CASSLWASGRGGYEQYF. The entire variable domain, with the rest obtained from reference TRBV5-5 and TRBJ2-7, is as follows: DAGVTQSPTHLIKTRGQQVTLRCSPISGHKSVSWYQQVLGQGPQFIFQYYEKEERGRGNFPDRFSARQFPNYSSELNVNALLLGDSALYLCASSLWASGRGGYEQYFGPGTRLTVT.

This clone has only a few counts. The CDR3 sequence: CASSQPDRGRRSRAYEQYF. CDR3 in DNA: TGCGCCAGCAGTCAACCGGACAGGGGGCGGCGATCCAGGGCCTACGAGCAGTACTTC. The chain has TRBV23-1 and TRBJ2-7; 11 nucleotides align to TRBD1. TRBV23-1 falls under the ORF class, with uncertain function. With 2 bases clipped from V and 2 bases from J, the junction kept 14 bases outside the gene matches. The CDR3 runs 19 residues.

The V call is TRBV28, the J call TRBJ1-2; 12 bases fit TRBD1. Germline lookup yields CDR1 MDHEN and CDR2 SYDVKM. V lost 6 bases and J lost 8; bases outside the gene matches: 10. The CDR3 runs 15 residues. The CDR3 here is CASRTRDRGQGGYTF. DNA for the CDR3: TGTGCCAGCAGGACCCGGGACAGGGGGCAGGGAGGCTACACCTTC.

The V call is TRBV15, the J call TRBJ1-6; D not certain. The V gene lost 6 bases and the J gene lost 10 bases, with 13 bases spanning the gap. CDR3 size: 13 residues. Germline V gives CDR1 LNHNV, CDR2 YYDKDF (reference sequence). In DNA, the CDR3 is TGTGCCACCAGTCTTGACGTAAGATCACCCCTCCACTTT. Its protein is CATSLDVRSPLHF.

The sample holds one count of this clone. CDR3 sequence: CASSQDWWAANPRDGELFF. CDR3 DNA: TGTGCCAGCAGCCAAGATTGGTGGGCGGCTAATCCTCGAGACGGGGAGCTGTTTTTT. The V call is TRBV14, the J call TRBJ2-2, with unresolved D. The V end was cut by 0 bases, the J end by 7 bases, with 24 bases between. The CDR3 is 19 residues long. Germline values: CDR1 SGHDN, CDR2 FVKESK.

The V gene is TRBV6-2 or TRBV6-3, the J gene TRBJ2-5; the D is unclear. The CDR3 runs to 14 residues. V lost 5 bases and J 4 bases, leaving 14 bases between the germline ends. Germline V lookup: CDR1 MNHEY, CDR2 SVGEGT. As DNA, the CDR3 is TGTGCCAGCAGTCCCGGTATAAGAGGAGAGACCCAGTACTTC. This sequence encodes CASSPGIRGETQYF.

This chain joins TRBV6-5 and TRBJ1-1; no definite D call. V dropped 0 bases and J dropped 5 bases, with 13 bases sitting between them. Germline CDR1 and CDR2: MNHEY and SVGAGI. The CDR3 extends over 15 amino acids. The chain's CDR3 is CASSYSTVGRTEAFF. The CDR3 coding sequence is TGTGCCAGCAGTTACTCGACGGTGGGCCGAACTGAAGCTTTCTTT.

V and J are TRBV3-1 (or the pseudogene TRBV3-2) and TRBJ1-1, with D hard to call. The germline gives CDR1 LGHDT, CDR2 YNNKEL (reference sequence). The CDR3 is made up of 14 amino acids. The ends were cut back, 4 bases at V and 7 bases at J, with 16 bases in the middle. CDR3 DNA: TGTGCCAGCAGCCTAAAGCCGACGCGAGTTGAAGCTTTCTTT. It encodes CASSLKPTRVEAFF.

This sequence joins TRBV25-1 and TRBJ1-2, with D possibly matching TRBD1 (6 bases). Germline values: CDR1 MGHDK, CDR2 SYGVNS. CDR3 length equals 15 residues. Trimming shortened V by 2 bases and J by 4 bases, and 14 bases separated the two germline ends. CDR3 residues: CASSERQGIGYGYTF. DNA of the CDR3: TGTGCCAGCAGTGAACGTCAGGGGATAGGCTATGGCTACACCTTC.

Details on this clone: Other DNA sequences of this sample code for an identical CDR3. V gene TRBV11-3 combines with J gene TRBJ1-3; no clear D gene. Trimming cost V 4 bases and J 0 bases, with 7 bases left between them. The CDR3 spans 14 residues. Germline assignment: CDR1 SGHNT and CDR2 YENEEA. CDR3 region: CASSSTGSGNTIYF. CDR3 sequence (DNA): TGTGCCAGCAGCTCTACGGGCTCTGGAAACACCATATATTTT. Combining the CDR3 with reference TRBV11-3 and TRBJ1-3 gives the whole variable domain EAGVVQSPRYKIIEKKQPVAFWCNPISGHNTLYWYLQNLGQGPELLIRYENEEAVDDSQLPKDRFSAERLKGVDSTLKIQPAELGDSAVYLCASSSTGSGNTIYFGEGSWLTVV.

The table lists this clone with a few counts. The rearrangement joins TRBV3-1 (or the pseudogene TRBV3-2) to TRBJ2-1; 14 bases agree with TRBD2. Germline V gene lookup returns CDR1 LGHDT and CDR2 YNNKEL (reference sequence). With 5 bases clipped from V and 7 bases from J, the junction kept 7 bases outside the gene matches. The CDR3 sequence is 16 residues long. CDR3 loop: CASSYGLAGGENEQFF. In nucleotides, the CDR3 is TGTGCCAGCAGCTACGGACTAGCGGGAGGAGAGAATGAGCAGTTCTTC.

The rearrangement joins TRBV19 to TRBJ2-7; D is perhaps TRBD2 (6 bases). Trimming took off 3 bases at V and 4 bases at J, with 16 bases between the two ends. The CDR3 is made up of 15 amino acids. Germline CDR1 is LNHDA and CDR2 is SQIVND (reference sequence). The chain's CDR3 is CASSMTRDWKYEQYF. CDR3 in DNA: TGTGCCAGTAGTATGACCCGGGACTGGAAGTACGAGCAGTACTTC.

V and J are TRBV6-5 and TRBJ1-6; the D is unclear. CDR3 length equals 14 residues. The V and J ends lost 7 bases and 4 bases respectively, with 11 bases between them. Germline assignment: CDR1 MNHEY and CDR2 SVGAGI. In DNA, the CDR3 is TGTGCCAGCAAAGGCAGCCTATATAATTCACCCCTCCACTTT. Protein product: CASKGSLYNSPLHF.

The genes are TRBV28 and TRBJ1-4, with unresolved D. V was shortened by 7 bases and J by 4 bases, with 13 bases between the two germline ends. This CDR3 contains 14 residues. Germline loops: CDR1 MDHEN, CDR2 SYDVKM. The CDR3, as DNA: TGTGCCAGCAAGCGAGCAGGAGATAATGAAAAACTGTTTTTT. This gives the protein CASKRAGDNEKLFF.

This sequence joins TRBV2 and TRBJ1-1; weak D call: TRBD1 (6 bases). This CDR3 contains 14 residues. V was clipped by 6 bases and J by 5 bases, with 16 bases between them. CDR1 is SNHLY and CDR2 is FYNNEI in the germline V gene. DNA for the CDR3: TGTGCCAGCAGCGCAGACAGGAGCAGAACTGAAGCTTTCTTT. This encodes CASSADRSRTEAFF.

This chain connects TRBV12-3 or TRBV12-4 to TRBJ1-2, with a weak D call TRBD1 (5 bases). Trimming pared 5 bases from V and 4 bases from J, leaving 8 bases between. This CDR3 region has 12 residues. The CDR3 nucleotides are TGTGCCAGCAGTGGGACGCGCTATGGCTACACCTTC. It translates to CASSGTRYGYTF.

Written as DNA, the CDR3 is TGTGCCAGCAGTTTAGGGGGGGGAGACAATCAGCCCCAGCATTTT. It is translated as CASSLGGGDNQPQHF. This rearrangement joins TRBV28 to TRBJ1-5; tentative D call: TRBD1 (5 bases). CDR3 length: 15 residues. V was trimmed by 2 bases and J by 3 bases, leaving 11 bases between them. Germline CDR1 MDHEN, CDR2 SYDVKM. Drawing the rest from reference TRBV28 and TRBJ1-5, the complete variable domain is DVKVTQSSRYLVKRTGEKVFLECVQDMDHENMFWYRQDPGLGLRLIYFSYDVKMKEKGDIPEGYSVSREKKERFSLILESASTNQTSMYLCASSLGGGDNQPQHFGDGTRLSIL.

The chain combines TRBV27 with TRBJ2-1, with D possibly TRBD2 on 6 matching bases. Trimming cost V 4 bases and J 4 bases, with 11 bases left between them. This CDR3 is built from 14 residues. CDR1 is MNHEY, CDR2 SMNVEV, per germline (reference sequence). CDR3 bases: TGTGCCAGCAGTTGGGCGGGAAAATACAATGAGCAGTTCTTC. Protein: CASSWAGKYNEQFF.

This chain connects TRBV21-1 to TRBJ1-5; the table names TRBD1, a call not compared with the DNA. TRBV21-1 constitutes a pseudogene. This CDR3 spans 16 amino acids. The CDR3 sequence is CASSKALDREAQPQHF. The CDR3 bases are TGTGCCAGCAGCAAAGCGCTCGACAGGGAAGCTCAGCCCCAGCATTTT.

The chain recombines TRBV7-3 with TRBJ1-6, with D perhaps matching TRBD1 (6 bases). Trimming removed 2 bases at V and 6 bases at J, with 8 bases between. The CDR3 loop spans 14 amino acids. CDR1 and CDR2 (germline): SGHTA, FQGTGA. The CDR3 sequence is CASSLGQTNSPLHF. The CDR3 bases are TGTGCCAGCAGCTTAGGACAGACTAATTCACCCCTCCACTTT.